This passage covers 30 T cell receptor beta chains from one sample sequenced in a study of CD8 T cells in Susac syndrome. cDNA came from roughly 0.53 to 1 ug RNA primed by random hexamers. TCRdb reprocessed the immunoSEQ multiplex PCR reads with MiXCR, giving one entry per CDR3 protein. The top ten clones hold 0.09% to 0.1% of a sample with around 150,000 distinct CDR3 sequences, approximately 94% of them seen once. Sequences were obtained from CD4+ T cells from PBMCs. The source is a human donor with multiple sclerosis.

The genes are TRBV7-2 and TRBJ1-1; D is undetermined. The V end was cut by 4 bases, the J end by 10 bases, with 13 bases between. The germline CDR1 and CDR2 sequences are SGHTA and FQGNSA. The CDR3 consists of 12 residues. The CDR3 DNA sequence: TGTGCCAGCAGCTCTGCCCCGTCGAGAGCTTTCTTT. Its translation: CASSSAPSRAFF.

This clonotype was seen a single time. The gene calls are TRBV18 and TRBJ2-1; D ambiguous. V was pared by 3 bases and J by 2 bases, with 14 bases between. Per the germline V gene, CDR1 is KGHSH and CDR2 is LQKENI. The CDR3 is 16 residues long. The CDR3 loop is CASSPVGDLTYNEQFF. CDR3 DNA sequence: TGTGCCAGCTCACCGGTAGGAGACTTAACCTACAATGAGCAGTTCTTC.

This clonotype was picked up one time. The chain employs TRBV27 and TRBJ2-1; D perhaps matches TRBD2 (5 bases). CDR3 length equals 15 residues. V lost 5 bases and J lost 5, with 16 bases in between. Looked up from germline, CDR1 is MNHEY and CDR2 is SMNVEV (reference sequence). The CDR3 DNA is TGTGCCAGCAGTCAGGACTTAAAATTTAACAATGAGCAGTTCTTC. This codes for CASSQDLKFNNEQFF.

The V call is TRBV27, the J call TRBJ1-5; TRBD1 might be the D (6 bases). With 3 bases removed from V and 2 bases from J, the gap between germline ends came to 11 bases. The CDR3 length is 15 residues. In germline, CDR1 is MNHEY, CDR2 SMNVEV (reference sequence). The CDR3 DNA is TGTGCCAGCAGTTTTGACAGGTTCGGCAATCAGCCCCAGCATTTT. The encoded protein is CASSFDRFGNQPQHF.

The genes are TRBV3-1 and TRBJ1-5, with 7 bases matching TRBD1. The CDR3 loop spans 17 amino acids. The germline CDR1 and CDR2 sequences are LGHDT and YNNKEL (reference sequence). V lost 2 bases, J lost 1 base, and 8 bases stayed unmatched. CDR3: CASSQWVQGRSNQPQHF. CDR3 in DNA: TGTGCCAGCAGCCAATGGGTACAGGGGAGAAGCAATCAGCCCCAGCATTTT.

The gene calls are TRBV6-5 and TRBJ2-2; no definite D call. The ends were cut back, 10 bases at V and 6 bases at J, with 9 bases in the middle. Germline V gives CDR1 MNHEY, CDR2 SVGAGI. This CDR3 is built from 11 residues. CDR3 DNA sequence: TGTGCCACCGCCCTAGCCGGGGAGCTGTTTTTT. Its protein product is CATALAGELFF.

The chain links TRBV29-1 to TRBJ1-3; possibly TRBD1 for D (6 bases). The CDR3 spans 14 residues. With 6 bases removed from V and 2 bases from J, the gap between germline ends came to 14 bases. Per the germline V gene, CDR1 is SQVTM and CDR2 is ANQGSEA. The CDR3: CSVQRGDPGNTIYF. DNA for the CDR3: TGCAGCGTCCAAAGGGGGGATCCTGGAAACACCATATATTTT.

V usage is TRBV6-5 and J usage is TRBJ1-1, with a weak D call TRBD1 (6 bases). Trimming took 2 bases from V and 4 from J, leaving 14 bases between them. The CDR3 extends over 15 amino acids. CDR1 and CDR2 from the germline V gene are MNHEY and SVGAGI. This CDR3 reads CASSYAIQGATEAFF. The CDR3 bases are TGTGCCAGCAGTTACGCCATACAGGGTGCCACTGAAGCTTTCTTT.

The chain couples TRBV6-2 or TRBV6-3 to TRBJ2-5; the D is unclear. Germline V gives CDR1 MNHEY, CDR2 SVGEGT. Trimming took 4 bases from V and 7 from J, leaving 10 bases between them. CDR3 length equals 12 residues. CDR3 residues: CASSWAYGTQYF. The CDR3 DNA reads TGTGCCAGCAGTTGGGCCTACGGGACCCAGTACTTC.

The rearrangement links TRBV20-1 to TRBJ2-4; 9 bases agree with TRBD1. This CDR3 comprises 14 residues. CDR1 DFQATT and CDR2 SNEGSKA come from the germline V gene (reference sequence). V was clipped by 6 bases and J by 6 bases; unmatched bases: 9. The chain's CDR3 is CSASDRGSRNIQYF. The CDR3 DNA is TGCAGTGCCAGCGACAGGGGGAGCCGAAACATTCAGTACTTC.

The rearrangement joins TRBV29-1 to TRBJ1-1, with TRBD1 matching 7 bases. The CDR3 totals 12 residues. From germline, CDR1 is SQVTM and CDR2 ANQGSEA. Trimming removed 7 bases from V and 0 bases from J; junction bases left unmatched: 2. CDR3 region: CSGGGMNTEAFF. CDR3 bases: TGCAGCGGAGGGGGCATGAACACTGAAGCTTTCTTT.

The CDR3 is CAWSAPGGYGYTF. The CDR3 bases are TGTGCCTGGAGTGCCCCGGGAGGCTATGGCTACACCTTC. The V and J genes are TRBV30 and TRBJ1-2; D unresolved. Germline CDR1 is GTSNPN and CDR2 is SVGIG (reference sequence). CDR3 length equals 13 residues. V lost 1 base to trimming and J lost 4 bases, with 10 bases between them.

V is TRBV4-3 and J is TRBJ2-7; D possibly corresponds to TRBD1 (5 bases). The CDR3 has 15 amino acids. Trimming shortened V by 0 bases and J by 2 bases, and 11 bases separated the two germline ends. From germline, CDR1 is LGHNA and CDR2 YSLEER. The chain's CDR3 is CASSQDAAGTYEQYF. CDR3 sequence (DNA): TGCGCCAGCAGCCAAGATGCTGCAGGGACCTACGAGCAGTACTTC.

CDR3 sequence reads: CASSSGGFDEQFF. The CDR3 DNA follows: TGTGCCAGCAGCTCCGGAGGGTTCGATGAGCAGTTCTTC. V is TRBV7-3 and J is TRBJ2-1; weak D call: TRBD2 (6 bases). In germline, CDR1 is SGHTA, CDR2 FQGTGA. This CDR3 is built from 13 residues. Between the trimmed V and J ends, which lost 4 bases and 8 bases, there was a span of 12 bases.

This clonotype was picked up one time. The rearrangement joins TRBV10-3 to TRBJ2-4; a possible D gene is TRBD1 (5 bases). Germline values: CDR1 ENHRY, CDR2 SYGVKD. The CDR3 extends over 14 amino acids. The ends were cut back, 4 bases at V and 0 bases at J, with 7 bases in the middle. The CDR3 reads CAISGQGAKNIQYF. The CDR3 region has the DNA TGTGCCATCAGTGGGCAGGGAGCCAAAAACATTCAGTACTTC.

The rearrangement uses TRBV20-1 and TRBJ1-2, with D unresolved. Per the germline V gene, CDR1 is DFQATT and CDR2 is SNEGSKA (reference sequence). V shed 3 bases and J shed 5 bases, with 7 bases lying between them. This CDR3 contains 11 residues. The CDR3 bases are TGCAGTGCTAGGCAAGGGTATGGCTACACCTTC. It specifies CSARQGYGYTF.

The chain uses TRBV7-9 and TRBJ2-1; D is unresolved. Trimming left V 3 bases short and J 4 bases short, with 10 bases between. Looked up from germline, CDR1 is SEHNR and CDR2 is FQNEAQ (reference sequence). The CDR3 is 14 residues long. As DNA, the CDR3 is TGTGCCAGCAGCTTTCATGGCGGATACAATGAGCAGTTCTTC. It yields the protein CASSFHGGYNEQFF.

J is TRBJ2-5 and V is TRBV29-1, with 7 bases matching TRBD2. Trimming took 5 bases from V and 4 from J; bases not matched to a gene: 13. Germline V gene lookup returns CDR1 SQVTM and CDR2 ANQGSEA. The CDR3 loop spans 15 amino acids. This CDR3 reads CSVTPQLAARETQYF. The CDR3 nucleotides read TGCAGCGTTACTCCTCAGCTAGCGGCTAGAGAGACCCAGTACTTC.

V is TRBV3-1 and J is TRBJ2-1, with 9 bases identical to TRBD1. The V gene end was trimmed by 10 bases and the J gene end by 6 bases; junction bases not matched to a gene: 4. Germline V gene sequence: CDR1 LGHDT, CDR2 YNNKEL (reference sequence). This CDR3 is built from 12 residues. This CDR3 reads CAISDRGNEQFF. Written as DNA, the CDR3 is TGTGCCATTTCGGACAGGGGCAATGAGCAGTTCTTC.

Only a few counts were recorded for this clonotype. The gene calls are TRBV5-1 and TRBJ1-5; D is perhaps TRBD1 (6 bases). The CDR3 has 14 residues. CDR1 and CDR2 from the germline V gene are SGHRS and YFSETQ. V was trimmed by 4 bases and J by 3 bases, leaving 11 bases between them. As DNA, the CDR3 is TGCGCCAGCAGCGGGGGCAGCACCAATCAGCCCCAGCATTTT. It yields the protein CASSGGSTNQPQHF. Using reference TRBV5-1 and TRBJ1-5 for the parts outside the CDR3, the full variable domain is KAGVTQTPRYLIKTRGQQVTLSCSPISGHRSVSWYQQTPGQGLQFLFEYFSETQRNKGNFPGRFSGRQFSNSRSEMNVSTLELGDSALYLCASSGGSTNQPQHFGDGTRLSIL.

The chain carries TRBV6-2 or TRBV6-3 and TRBJ1-5; D remains unclear. The CDR3 contains 13 residues. Trimming shortened V by 5 bases and J by 3 bases, and 8 bases separated the two germline ends. Germline CDR1 and CDR2: MNHEY and SVGEGT. CDR3 sequence (DNA): TGTGCCAGCAGTGCCGCATACAATCAGCCCCAGCATTTT. Its translation is CASSAAYNQPQHF.

CDR3 nucleotide sequence: TGTGCCAGCAGTTTAGGGGCGGGAACTGTAAAGACCCAGTACTTC. Translation gives CASSLGAGTVKTQYF. The chain links TRBV27 to TRBJ2-5, with D possibly being TRBD2 (6 bases). CDR3 length equals 15 residues. The V end was cut by 2 bases, the J end by 6 bases, with 16 bases between. Germline CDR1 reads MNHEY; CDR2 reads SMNVEV (reference sequence).

The gene calls are TRBV20-1 and TRBJ2-7; TRBD2 is a possible D gene (5 bases). CDR3 length: 14 residues. V was clipped by 0 bases and J by 2 bases, with 11 bases between them. Germline CDR1 DFQATT, CDR2 SNEGSKA (reference sequence). CDR3 loop: CSARDSGITYEQYF. The CDR3 coding sequence is TGCAGTGCTAGAGATTCCGGGATCACCTACGAGCAGTACTTC.

The chain has TRBV7-9 and TRBJ1-1, with D maybe TRBD1 (6 bases). Between the trimmed V and J ends, which lost 5 bases and 11 bases, there was a span of 12 bases. CDR3 length: 11 amino acids. Germline V gene sequence: CDR1 SEHNR, CDR2 FQNEAQ (reference sequence). CDR3 coding DNA: TGTGCCAGCAGCGATAGGGGGTGGGCTTTCTTT. Encoded protein: CASSDRGWAFF.

The rearrangement uses TRBV6-1 and TRBJ1-2; 7 nucleotides match TRBD1. Per the germline V gene, CDR1 is MNHNS and CDR2 is SASEGT. V lost 0 bases, J lost 2 bases, and 3 bases stayed unmatched. The CDR3 sequence is 15 residues long. CDR3 amino acids: CASSEAARGNYGYTF. The DNA of the CDR3 is TGTGCCAGCAGTGAAGCGGCCAGGGGGAACTATGGCTACACCTTC.

J is TRBJ2-6 and V is TRBV19, with D unresolved. This CDR3 spans 13 amino acids. Trimming took off 6 bases at V and 0 bases at J, with 3 bases between the two ends. The germline CDR1 and CDR2 sequences are LNHDA and SQIVND (reference sequence). Here the CDR3 reads CASRYSGANVLTF. The CDR3 DNA follows: TGTGCCAGTAGATACTCTGGGGCCAACGTCCTGACTTTC.

The chain employs TRBV20-1 and TRBJ1-1; perhaps TRBD1 as D (5 bases). Per germline, CDR1 DFQATT and CDR2 SNEGSKA (reference sequence). The CDR3 is 15 residues long. Trimming removed 1 base from V and 0 bases from J, with 12 bases in between. The CDR3 reads CSARGPDTMNTEAFF. The DNA of the CDR3 is TGCAGTGCTAGAGGGCCGGACACCATGAACACTGAAGCTTTCTTT.

The chain recombines TRBV2 with TRBJ1-5; TRBD1 might be the D (5 bases). The CDR3 is made up of 13 amino acids. V was pared by 8 bases and J by 4 bases, with 12 bases between. Germline V gene lookup returns CDR1 SNHLY and CDR2 FYNNEI. CDR3 amino acids: CASELGENQPQHF. The CDR3 region has the DNA TGTGCCAGCGAATTGGGGGAAAATCAGCCCCAGCATTTT.

The V and J genes are TRBV4-3 and TRBJ2-7; the match to TRBD1 covers 7 bases. The CDR3 consists of 20 residues. The germline V gene encodes CDR1 LGHNA and CDR2 YSLEER. V trimming: 0 bases; J trimming: 2 bases; junction bases outside the gene matches: 19. As DNA, the CDR3 is TGCGCCAGCAGCCAAGATACTTCCCCCCGCGCGACAGGGTGGGCCTACGAGCAGTACTTC. As protein: CASSQDTSPRATGWAYEQYF.

This sequence joins TRBV3-1 and TRBJ2-7; TRBD1 matches 7 bases. This CDR3 spans 13 amino acids. V gave up 8 bases and J gave up 4 bases; unmatched junction bases: 8. The germline V gene encodes CDR1 LGHDT and CDR2 YNNKEL (reference sequence). CDR3: CASEGQRTYEQYF. CDR3 sequence (DNA): TGTGCCAGCGAGGGACAGCGAACTTACGAGCAGTACTTC.